The 15 T cell receptor beta chains below all came from one sample that was sequenced in a study of graft-versus-host responses after intestinal transplantation (dated by TCRdb to the early 2020s). This specimen's time point label, interpreted: cells obtained before transplantation from donor or recipient. Receptor amplification or capture employed the immunoSEQ multiplex PCR assay. Here the immuneACCESS table is served through TCRdb, limited to in-frame sequences with V and J called. Missing clones are a known gap in these copies; in checked studies unresolved V genes cover under half, and the rest lacks a known reason. In all, the sample holds some 120,000 clones, and more than 85% of those were seen once. The ten largest account for approximately 1.2% of the sample. No antigens are known for them. Sequenced material: unstimulated CD8+ T cells sorted from spleen or lymph node cells, taken before transplant. The receptors shown here come from a human donor who was the organ donor for an intestinal transplant.

The genes are TRBV4-3 and TRBJ2-1, with 11 bases matching TRBD2. This CDR3 has 17 amino acids. The V gene end was trimmed by 0 bases and the J gene end by 2 bases; junction bases not matched to a gene: 3. Germline values: CDR1 LGHNA, CDR2 YSLEER. This chain's CDR3 is CASSQDSGRVTYNEQFF. The CDR3 DNA is TGCGCCAGCAGCCAAGATAGCGGGAGGGTTACCTACAATGAGCAGTTCTTC.

The chain joins TRBV19 to TRBJ2-1; D is possibly TRBD1 (6 bases). CDR1 is LNHDA, CDR2 SQIVND, per germline (reference sequence). V was cut by 1 base and J by 8 bases, with 9 bases left in between. CDR3 length: 13 residues. CDR3 sequence (DNA): TGTGCCAGTAGTATAGCAGGGGCTGATGAGCAGTTCTTC. Translation gives CASSIAGADEQFF.

The chain couples TRBV12-5 to TRBJ1-2, with 9 bases identical to TRBD1. V gave up 4 bases and J gave up 4 bases; unmatched junction bases: 7. The CDR3 has 15 amino acids. The germline V gene has CDR1 LGHNT and CDR2 FRNRAP. CDR3 DNA: TGTGCTAGTGGTTATACTAGGGGACAGGGCTATGGCTACACCTTC. This translates into CASGYTRGQGYGYTF.

The CDR3 region is CASSTTAGPGANVLTF. The CDR3 region has the DNA TGTGCCAGCAGCACCACTGCGGGGCCTGGGGCCAACGTCCTGACTTTC. V gene TRBV13 combines with J gene TRBJ2-6, with D tentatively TRBD2 (6 bases). This CDR3 contains 16 residues. Germline V gene lookup returns CDR1 PRHDT and CDR2 FYEKMQ (reference sequence). V lost 5 bases and J 2 bases, leaving 13 bases between the germline ends.

A few counts support this clone. The V call is TRBV5-1, the J call TRBJ2-2; D is uncertain. The ends were cut back, 4 bases at V and 2 bases at J, with 3 bases in the middle. This CDR3 has 12 residues. Germline CDR1 reads SGHRS; CDR2 reads YFSETQ. In DNA, the CDR3 is TGCGCCAGCAGCCACAACACCGGGGAGCTGTTTTTT. Its protein is CASSHNTGELFF.

Here the CDR3 DNA reads TGCGCCAGCAGCCAAGACCCCCCCAGGGCAGCGGATAATTCACCCCTCCACTTT. Translated: CASSQDPPRAADNSPLHF. The chain employs TRBV4-3 and TRBJ1-6; a weak D match, TRBD1 (5 bases). This CDR3 comprises 18 residues. Germline assignment: CDR1 LGHNA and CDR2 YSLEER. The germline V and J ends were trimmed by 0 bases and 5 bases, with 17 bases remaining between them.

In this sample, this clone turned up once. The V and J genes are TRBV7-9 and TRBJ2-5, with TRBD2 matching over 11 bases. Unmatched junction bases numbered 7, after V lost 5 bases and J lost 5 bases. The CDR3 spans 15 residues. Per the germline V gene, CDR1 is SEHNR and CDR2 is FQNEAQ (reference sequence). CDR3 coding DNA: TGTGCCAGCAGCAAACTAGCGGGAGCTAGGGAGACCCAGTACTTC. Protein: CASSKLAGARETQYF.

CDR3 sequence reads: CASSQYERADRELFF. CDR3 DNA sequence: TGCGCCAGCAGCCAGTATGAGAGGGCCGACCGGGAGCTGTTTTTT. The chain links TRBV4-3 to TRBJ2-2; maybe TRBD2 (5 bases). This CDR3 spans 15 amino acids. Germline V gene lookup returns CDR1 LGHNA and CDR2 YSLEER. V lost 3 bases to trimming and J lost 9 bases, with 17 bases between them.

This clone was counted once. The chain joins TRBV6-5 to TRBJ2-5; the D gene is possibly TRBD2 (5 bases). The V end lost 3 bases, the J end lost 3 bases, and 14 bases lay between the germline ends. The CDR3 contains 15 residues. Per germline, CDR1 MNHEY and CDR2 SVGAGI. CDR3 DNA sequence: TGTGCCAGCAGTTATGAGGGTACACTGGAAGAGACCCAGTACTTC. It encodes CASSYEGTLEETQYF.

This clone was detected only once. The J gene is TRBJ1-1, the V gene TRBV30; 8 bases are shared with TRBD1. This CDR3 comprises 12 residues. The germline gives CDR1 GTSNPN, CDR2 SVGIG (reference sequence). The junction had 5 bases not matched to a gene; V was cut back by 4 bases and J by 7 bases. The CDR3 region has the DNA TGTGCCTGGACTCGACAGGGGAATGAAGCTTTCTTT. Protein sequence: CAWTRQGNEAFF.

CDR3 nucleotide sequence: TGCGCCAGCAGCCAGTCCCCCGGGAGGGCAACAGATGAGCAGTTCTTC. The encoded protein is CASSQSPGRATDEQFF. The V call is TRBV4-1, the J call TRBJ2-1, with 8 bases identical to TRBD2. The V gene end was trimmed by 3 bases and the J gene end by 8 bases; junction bases not matched to a gene: 12. The CDR3 contains 16 residues. Germline loops: CDR1 MGHRA, CDR2 YSYEKL.

V usage is TRBV6-4 and J usage is TRBJ1-4; tentatively, D is TRBD1 (6 bases). The CDR3 totals 16 residues. V was shortened by 4 bases and J by 3 bases, with 15 bases between the two germline ends. From germline, CDR1 is MRHNA and CDR2 SNTAGT. The CDR3 here is CASSGPPTGPNEKLFF. CDR3 DNA: TGTGCCAGCAGTGGACCCCCAACAGGGCCTAATGAAAAACTGTTTTTT.

Concerning this clone itself: The sample holds other DNA sequences that translate to the same CDR3. The chain links TRBV7-6 to TRBJ2-2; D gene ambiguous. Trimming left V 1 base short and J 7 bases short, with 4 bases between. Germline V gives CDR1 SGHVS, CDR2 FNYEAQ. The CDR3 is 12 residues long. CDR3 residues: CASSLVSGELFF. The DNA of the CDR3 is TGTGCCAGCAGCTTAGTGAGCGGGGAGCTGTTTTTT.

This sequence joins TRBV7-6 and TRBJ2-1, with TRBD2 matching 10 bases. CDR1 is SGHVS, CDR2 FNYEAQ, per germline. Trimming at V came to 1 base and at J to 9 bases, leaving 9 bases not matched to a gene. This CDR3 is 16 amino acids long. Here the CDR3 DNA reads TGTGCCAGCAGCTTAGTTGGGGGACTAGCGAACAGTGAGCAGTTCTTC. Protein product: CASSLVGGLANSEQFF.

The chain is built from TRBV11-2 and TRBJ2-1; maybe TRBD2 (6 bases). V gave up 8 bases and J gave up 8 bases, with 19 bases separating them. The CDR3 sequence is 14 residues long. The germline V gene has CDR1 SGHAT and CDR2 FQNNGV. In nucleotides, the CDR3 is TGTGCCAGCGGGAGTTGGGAGTGGGGGGATGAGCAGTTCTTC. Translating gives CASGSWEWGDEQFF.